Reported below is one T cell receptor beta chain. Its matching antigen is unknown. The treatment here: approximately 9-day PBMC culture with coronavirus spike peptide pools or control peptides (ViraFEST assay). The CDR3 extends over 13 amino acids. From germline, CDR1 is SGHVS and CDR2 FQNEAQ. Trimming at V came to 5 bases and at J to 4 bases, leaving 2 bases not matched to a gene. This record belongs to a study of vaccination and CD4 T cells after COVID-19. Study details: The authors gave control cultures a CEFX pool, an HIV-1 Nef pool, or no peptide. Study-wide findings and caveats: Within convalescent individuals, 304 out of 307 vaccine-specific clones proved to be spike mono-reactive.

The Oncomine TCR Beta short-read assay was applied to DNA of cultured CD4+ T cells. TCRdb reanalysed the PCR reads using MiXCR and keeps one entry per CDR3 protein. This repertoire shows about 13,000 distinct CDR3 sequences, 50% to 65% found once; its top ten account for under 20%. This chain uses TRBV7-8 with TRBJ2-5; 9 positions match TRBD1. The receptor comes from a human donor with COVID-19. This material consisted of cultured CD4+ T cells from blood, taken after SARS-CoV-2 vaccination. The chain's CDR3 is CASSRGQGETQYF. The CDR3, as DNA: TGTGCCAGCAGCCGGGGACAGGGAGAGACCCAGTACTTC.